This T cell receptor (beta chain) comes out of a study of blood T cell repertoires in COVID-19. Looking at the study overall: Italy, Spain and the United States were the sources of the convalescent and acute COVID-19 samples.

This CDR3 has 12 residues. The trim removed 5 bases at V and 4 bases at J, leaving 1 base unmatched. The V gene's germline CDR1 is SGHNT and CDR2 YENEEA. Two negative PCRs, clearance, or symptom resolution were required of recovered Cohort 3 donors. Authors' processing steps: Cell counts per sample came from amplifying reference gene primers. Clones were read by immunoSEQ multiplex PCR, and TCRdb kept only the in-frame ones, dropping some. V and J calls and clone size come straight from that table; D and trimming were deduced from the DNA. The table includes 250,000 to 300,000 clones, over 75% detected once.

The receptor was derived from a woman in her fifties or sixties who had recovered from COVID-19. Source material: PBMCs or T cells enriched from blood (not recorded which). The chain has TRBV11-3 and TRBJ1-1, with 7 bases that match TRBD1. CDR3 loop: CASSQGVTEAFF. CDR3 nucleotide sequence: TGTGCCAGCAGCCAGGGGGTCACTGAAGCTTTCTTT. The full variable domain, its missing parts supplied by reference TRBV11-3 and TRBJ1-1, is EAGVVQSPRYKIIEKKQPVAFWCNPISGHNTLYWYLQNLGQGPELLIRYENEEAVDDSQLPKDRFSAERLKGVDSTLKIQPAELGDSAVYLCASSQGVTEAFFGQGTRLTVV.